The sequence of this T cell receptor (beta chain) was determined in a study of technical replicates of blood from several donors. The CDR3 contains 15 residues. Losses at the gene ends were 4 bases for V and 1 base for J; bases not matched to a gene: 4. Germline V gene lookup returns CDR1 SGHRS and CDR2 YFSETQ. Method: immunoSEQ multiplex PCR; TCRdb's copy keeps in-frame clones and lacks some. The table has around 80,000 clones, 96% seen once. The sample holds one count of this clone. The gene calls are TRBV5-1 and TRBJ2-5; TRBD2 matches 10 bases. Sequenced input: T cells isolated from PBMCs. This TCR was recovered from a human donor in good health. The CDR3: CASSALAGGQETQYF. The CDR3 DNA reads as TGCGCCAGCAGCGCCTTAGCGGGAGGCCAAGAGACCCAGTACTTC.